The sequence of this T cell receptor beta chain was determined in a study of CD8 T cells in ankylosing spondylitis. The germline gives CDR1 SGDLS, CDR2 YYNGEE. The CDR3 is made up of 16 amino acids. V was trimmed by 3 bases and J by 1 base, leaving 13 bases between them. Molecular-barcoded quantitative 5'-RACE produced these TCR beta libraries. TCRdb re-analysed the 5' RACE reads in MiXCR, keeping a single row per CDR3 protein. The sample records hundreds of thousands of distinct CDR3 sequences, roughly 20% being singletons. Study outcomes and limitations: What seemed typical of ankylosing spondylitis blood was a TCR beta motif built from 7 or 8 highly homologous variants. Significant enrichment of disease-linked clones was reportedly seen in matched ankylosing spondylitis synovial fluid. Reports of some motif variants in reactive arthritis synovial fluid and blood predate this one.

As for this clonotype: The antigen is unknown.

J is TRBJ2-2 and V is TRBV9; D not certain. The clonotype comes from a male donor with ankylosing spondylitis or in good health (not recorded which). What was sequenced was blood, either unsorted or a sorted T cell fraction (not recorded which). CDR3 coding DNA: TGTGCCAGCAGCGGGGGTGGAAGGTTGAACACCGGGGAGCTGTTTTTT. This encodes CASSGGGRLNTGELFF.